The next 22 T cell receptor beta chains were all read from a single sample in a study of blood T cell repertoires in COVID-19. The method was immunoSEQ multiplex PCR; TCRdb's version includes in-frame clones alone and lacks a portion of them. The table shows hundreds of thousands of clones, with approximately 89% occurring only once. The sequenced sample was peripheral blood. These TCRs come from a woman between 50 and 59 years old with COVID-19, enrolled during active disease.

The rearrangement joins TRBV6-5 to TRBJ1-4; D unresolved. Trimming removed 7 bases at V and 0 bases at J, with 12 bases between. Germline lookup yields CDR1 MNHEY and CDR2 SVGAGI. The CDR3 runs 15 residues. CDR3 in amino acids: CASISAPATNEKLFF. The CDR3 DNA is TGTGCCAGCATAAGTGCGCCTGCAACTAATGAAAAACTGTTTTTT.

The CDR3 spells CASGQGHINEQFF. CDR3 in DNA: TGTGCCAGCGGACAGGGACATATCAATGAGCAGTTCTTC. This rearrangement joins TRBV7-3 to TRBJ2-1; 8 bases fit TRBD1. CDR3 length equals 13 residues. Losses at the gene ends were 8 bases for V and 6 bases for J; bases not matched to a gene: 6. The germline V gene has CDR1 SGHTA and CDR2 FQGTGA.

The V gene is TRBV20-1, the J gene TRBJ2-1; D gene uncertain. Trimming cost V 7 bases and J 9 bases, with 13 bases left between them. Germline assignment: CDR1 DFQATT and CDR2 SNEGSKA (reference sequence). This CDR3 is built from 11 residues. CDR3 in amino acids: CSGAPVGEQFF. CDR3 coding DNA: TGCAGTGGGGCCCCGGTCGGTGAGCAGTTCTTC.

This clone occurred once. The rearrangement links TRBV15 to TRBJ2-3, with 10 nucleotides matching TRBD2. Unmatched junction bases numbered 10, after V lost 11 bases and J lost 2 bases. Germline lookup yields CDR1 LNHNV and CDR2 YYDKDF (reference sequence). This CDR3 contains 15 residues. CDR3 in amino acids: CAVASGGAYTDTQYF. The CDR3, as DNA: TGTGCCGTCGCTAGCGGGGGAGCCTACACAGATACGCAGTATTTT.

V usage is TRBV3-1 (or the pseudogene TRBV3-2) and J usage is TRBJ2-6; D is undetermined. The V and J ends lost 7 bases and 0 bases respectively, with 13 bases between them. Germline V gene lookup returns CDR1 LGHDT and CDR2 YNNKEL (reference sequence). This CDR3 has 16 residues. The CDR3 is CASNELESSGANVLTF. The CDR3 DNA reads TGTGCCAGCAATGAATTGGAGAGCTCTGGGGCCAACGTCCTGACTTTC.

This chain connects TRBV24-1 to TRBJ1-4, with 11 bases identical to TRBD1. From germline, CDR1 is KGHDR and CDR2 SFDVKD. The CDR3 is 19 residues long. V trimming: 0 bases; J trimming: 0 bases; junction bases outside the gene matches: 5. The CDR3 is CATSDLWDRGSPTNEKLFF. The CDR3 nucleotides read TGTGCCACCAGTGATTTGTGGGACAGGGGGTCACCAACTAATGAAAAACTGTTTTTT.

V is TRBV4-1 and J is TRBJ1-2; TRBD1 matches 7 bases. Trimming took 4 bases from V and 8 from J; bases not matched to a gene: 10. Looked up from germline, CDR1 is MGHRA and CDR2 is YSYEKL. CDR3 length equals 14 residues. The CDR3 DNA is TGCGCCAGCAGCCCTAGACAGGGATCGGGCGGCTACACCTTC. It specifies CASSPRQGSGGYTF.

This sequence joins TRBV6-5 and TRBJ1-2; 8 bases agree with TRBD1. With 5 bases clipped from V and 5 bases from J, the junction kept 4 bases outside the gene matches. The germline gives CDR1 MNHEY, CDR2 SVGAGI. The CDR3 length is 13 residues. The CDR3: CASSPGGSYGYTF. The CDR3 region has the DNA TGTGCCAGCAGTCCAGGGGGCTCTTATGGCTACACCTTC.

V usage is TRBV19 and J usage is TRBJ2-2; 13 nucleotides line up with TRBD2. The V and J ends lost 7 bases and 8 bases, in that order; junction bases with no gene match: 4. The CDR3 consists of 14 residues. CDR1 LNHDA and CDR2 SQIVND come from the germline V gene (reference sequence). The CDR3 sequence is CASKTSGGTGELFF. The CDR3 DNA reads TGTGCCAGTAAGACTAGCGGGGGGACTGGGGAGCTGTTTTTT.

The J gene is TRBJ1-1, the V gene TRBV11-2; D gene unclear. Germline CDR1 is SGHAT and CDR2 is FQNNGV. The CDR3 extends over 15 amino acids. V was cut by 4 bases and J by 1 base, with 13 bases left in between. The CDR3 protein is CASSSLRERNTEAFF. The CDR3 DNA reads TGTGCCAGCAGCTCGCTACGGGAGAGGAACACTGAAGCTTTCTTT.

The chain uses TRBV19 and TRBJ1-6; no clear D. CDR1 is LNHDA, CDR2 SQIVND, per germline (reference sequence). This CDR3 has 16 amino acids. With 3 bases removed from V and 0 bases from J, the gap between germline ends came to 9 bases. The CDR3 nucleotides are TGTGCCAGTAGTATTTCACCCAGCTCCTATAATTCACCCCTCCACTTT. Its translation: CASSISPSSYNSPLHF.

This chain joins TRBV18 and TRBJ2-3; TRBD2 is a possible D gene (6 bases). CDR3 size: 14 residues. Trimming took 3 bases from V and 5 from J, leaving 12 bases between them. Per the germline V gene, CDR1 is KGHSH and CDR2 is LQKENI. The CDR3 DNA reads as TGTGCCAGCTCACCCAGAGGCGGGATAGATACGCAGTATTTT. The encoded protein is CASSPRGGIDTQYF.

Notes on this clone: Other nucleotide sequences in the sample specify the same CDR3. CDR3 DNA sequence: TGTGCCAGCAGCCAAGAAGGAGGGAACACTGAAGCTTTCTTT. This gives the protein CASSQEGGNTEAFF. V is TRBV4-2 and J is TRBJ1-1, with D unclear. The CDR3 extends over 14 amino acids. Trimming cost V 0 bases and J 1 base, with 6 bases left between them. Germline loops: CDR1 LGHNA, CDR2 YNFKEQ.

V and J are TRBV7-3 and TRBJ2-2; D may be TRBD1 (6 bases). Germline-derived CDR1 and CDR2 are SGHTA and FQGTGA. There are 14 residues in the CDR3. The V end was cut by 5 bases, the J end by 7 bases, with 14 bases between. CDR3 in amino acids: CASSIQGQGGELFF. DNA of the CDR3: TGTGCCAGCAGCATACAGGGTCAGGGCGGGGAGCTGTTTTTT. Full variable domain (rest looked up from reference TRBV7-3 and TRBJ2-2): GAGVSQTPSNKVTEKGKYVELRCDPISGHTALYWYRQSLGQGPEFLIYFQGTGAADDSGLPNDRFFAVRPEGSVSTLKIQRTERGDSAVYLCASSIQGQGGELFFGEGSRLTVL.

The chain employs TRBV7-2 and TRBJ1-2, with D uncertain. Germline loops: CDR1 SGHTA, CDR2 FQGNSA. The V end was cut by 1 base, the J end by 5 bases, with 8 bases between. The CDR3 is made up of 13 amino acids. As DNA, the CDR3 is TGTGCCAGCAGCTTAGGGAGCGAATATGGCTACACCTTC. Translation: CASSLGSEYGYTF.

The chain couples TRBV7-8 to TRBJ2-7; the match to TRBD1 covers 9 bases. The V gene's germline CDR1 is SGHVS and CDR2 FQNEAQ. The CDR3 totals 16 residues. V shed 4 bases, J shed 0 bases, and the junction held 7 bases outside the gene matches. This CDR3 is CASSSMTGGTSYEQYF. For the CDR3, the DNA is TGTGCCAGCAGCTCCATGACAGGGGGGACCTCCTACGAGCAGTACTTC.

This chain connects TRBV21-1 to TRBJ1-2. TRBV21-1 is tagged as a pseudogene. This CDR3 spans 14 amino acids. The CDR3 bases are TGTGCCAGCAGACCCGGGATTCCGAACTATGGCTACACCTTC. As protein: CASRPGIPNYGYTF.

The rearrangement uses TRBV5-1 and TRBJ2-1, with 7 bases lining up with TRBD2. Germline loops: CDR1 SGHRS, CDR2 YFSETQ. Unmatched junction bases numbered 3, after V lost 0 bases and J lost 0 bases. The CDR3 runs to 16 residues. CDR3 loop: CASSLDPGGSYNEQFF. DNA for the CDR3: TGCGCCAGCAGCTTGGATCCGGGGGGCTCCTACAATGAGCAGTTCTTC.

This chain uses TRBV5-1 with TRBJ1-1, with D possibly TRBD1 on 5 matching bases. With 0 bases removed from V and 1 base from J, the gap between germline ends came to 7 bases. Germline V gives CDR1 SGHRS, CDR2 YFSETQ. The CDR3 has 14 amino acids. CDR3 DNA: TGCGCCAGCAGCTTGGGGGGCGGGAACACTGAAGCTTTCTTT. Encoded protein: CASSLGGGNTEAFF.

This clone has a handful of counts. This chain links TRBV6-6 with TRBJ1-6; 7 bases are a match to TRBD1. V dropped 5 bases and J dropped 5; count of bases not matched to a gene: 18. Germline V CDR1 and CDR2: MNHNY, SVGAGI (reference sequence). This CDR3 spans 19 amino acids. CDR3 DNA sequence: TGTGCCAGCAGTCGAACCGACCACAGGGGCTTCCTTCATAATTCACCCCTCCACTTT. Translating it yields CASSRTDHRGFLHNSPLHF.

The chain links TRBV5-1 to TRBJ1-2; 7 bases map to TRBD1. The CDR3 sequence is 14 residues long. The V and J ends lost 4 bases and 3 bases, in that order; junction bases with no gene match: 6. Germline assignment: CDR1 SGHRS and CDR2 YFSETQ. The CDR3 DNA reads TGCGCCAGCAGCGCATCCCAGGGGGACTATGGCTACACCTTC. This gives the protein CASSASQGDYGYTF.

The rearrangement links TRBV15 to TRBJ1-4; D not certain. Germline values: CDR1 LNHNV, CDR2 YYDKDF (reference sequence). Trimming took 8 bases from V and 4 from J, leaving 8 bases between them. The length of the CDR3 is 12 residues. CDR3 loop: CATRDNNEKLFF. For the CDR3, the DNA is TGTGCCACCCGGGATAATAATGAAAAACTGTTTTTT.